These 28 T cell receptor beta chains came from one sample sequenced in a study of human T cells and chemical hapten exposure. TCRdb re-derived calls from the RACE reads in MiXCR, one entry per CDR3 protein. Among more than 85,000 distinct CDR3 sequences listed, 8.5% were seen once. Time point in this sample: pre-sensitization, week 0. Treatment: therapeutic diphenylcyclopropenone sensitization with weekly scalp DPC. Source: whole blood, taken in connection with sensitization to the hapten diphenylcyclopropenone (DPC). The receptors stem from a middle-aged man with alopecia areata. Some clones in this sample may be carry-over from other donors' samples.

The table lists this clonotype with a few counts. The genes are TRBV12-3 or TRBV12-4 and TRBJ1-1; 7 bases agree with TRBD1. The CDR3 runs to 14 residues. J gave up 2 bases and V 5 bases, and 5 bases lay outside the gene matches. In nucleotides, the CDR3 is TGTGCCAGCAGTATGACAGGGCTCAACACTGAAGCTTTCTTT. Translation gives CASSMTGLNTEAFF.

This clonotype has at least ten counts. The chain uses TRBV7-8 and TRBJ1-2; no firm D call. The V gene lost 5 bases and the J gene lost 7 bases, with 14 bases spanning the gap. This CDR3 is built from 13 residues. CDR1 is SGHVS, CDR2 FQNEAQ, per germline. In DNA, the CDR3 is TGTGCCAGCAGCCCCGGATCGTCAAGTGGCTACACCTTC. The encoded protein is CASSPGSSSGYTF.

Here the CDR3 DNA reads TGTGCCAGCTCACCGAATGGCCCCTTAGCCAAAAACATTCAGTACTTC. Translated: CASSPNGPLAKNIQYF. This rearrangement joins TRBV18 to TRBJ2-4; D is unclear. V lost 3 bases to trimming and J lost 0 bases, with 12 bases between them. CDR1 KGHSH and CDR2 LQKENI come from the germline V gene. This CDR3 region has 16 residues.

This clonotype was recorded many times. The V and J genes are TRBV29-1 and TRBJ2-3, with 9 bases fitting TRBD2. Trimming removed 6 bases from V and 7 bases from J; junction bases left unmatched: 14. The length of the CDR3 is 15 residues. Germline CDR1 is SQVTM and CDR2 is ANQGSEA. The CDR3 sequence is CSVDQLAGLAYTQYF. DNA of the CDR3: TGCAGCGTCGACCAACTAGCGGGCCTCGCCTATACGCAGTATTTT.

This clonotype has at least ten counts. The chain is built from TRBV7-2 and TRBJ1-2; D is unclear. CDR1 and CDR2 (germline): SGHTA, FQGNSA. Between the trimmed V and J ends, which lost 3 bases and 5 bases, there was a span of 7 bases. The CDR3 loop spans 12 amino acids. CDR3 DNA: TGTGCCAGCAGCTTGCAGGTTTATGGCTACACCTTC. Its protein product is CASSLQVYGYTF.

V is TRBV5-1 and J is TRBJ2-3; TRBD2 aligns across 10 bases. Germline V gives CDR1 SGHRS, CDR2 YFSETQ. This CDR3 contains 15 residues. Trimming cost V 1 base and J 3 bases; bases outside gene matches: 2. This CDR3 reads CASSLSSGSTDTQYF. As DNA, the CDR3 is TGCGCCAGCAGCTTGTCTAGCGGGAGTACAGATACGCAGTATTTT.

In its sample, this clonotype was seen many times. The chain combines TRBV10-3 with TRBJ2-7, with a tentative D call TRBD1 (7 bases). V gave up 3 bases and J gave up 5 bases, with 8 bases separating them. The CDR3 sequence is 12 residues long. From germline, CDR1 is ENHRY and CDR2 SYGVKD. The chain's CDR3 is CAISDRGDEQYV. CDR3 in DNA: TGTGCCATCAGTGACAGGGGGGACGAGCAGTACGTC.

This clonotype was detected only a few times. The V gene is TRBV7-3, the J gene TRBJ1-1; 8 nucleotides align to TRBD1. V lost 3 bases to trimming and J lost 5 bases; unmatched junction nucleotides: 8. Germline V gene lookup returns CDR1 SGHTA and CDR2 FQGTGA. The CDR3 is 15 residues long. In DNA, the CDR3 is TGTGCCAGCAGCTTCGGACAGGGTAGATCGACTGAAGCTTTCTTT. Residues: CASSFGQGRSTEAFF.

This clonotype was observed a handful of times. The V gene is TRBV7-3, the J gene TRBJ2-5; 9 bases line up with TRBD2. Trimming cost V 5 bases and J 6 bases; bases outside gene matches: 7. The CDR3 extends over 14 amino acids. The germline gives CDR1 SGHTA, CDR2 FQGTGA. CDR3 sequence reads: CASSPGLATQTQYF. The CDR3 nucleotides are TGTGCCAGCAGCCCCGGACTAGCGACACAGACCCAGTACTTC.

The table lists this clonotype with a few counts. The CDR3 reads CASSPYTGEGTEAFF. The CDR3 DNA sequence: TGTGCCAGCAGCCCATACACGGGGGAGGGCACTGAAGCTTTCTTT. The genes are TRBV7-9 and TRBJ1-1; TRBD1 might be the D (5 bases). Germline CDR1 is SEHNR and CDR2 is FQNEAQ (reference sequence). Trimming removed 5 bases from V and 4 bases from J, with 17 bases in between. The length of the CDR3 is 15 residues.

There are many counts of this clonotype. The chain carries TRBV25-1 and TRBJ2-1; 8 bases are a match to TRBD1. Trimming removed 6 bases from V and 9 bases from J; junction bases left unmatched: 19. The CDR3 covers 17 residues. Per the germline V gene, CDR1 is MGHDK and CDR2 is SYGVNS. For the CDR3, the DNA is TGTGCCAGCAGGGCAGGGGGCCGGGACTCACGAGGCGGTGAGCAGTTCTTC. Translating gives CASRAGGRDSRGGEQFF.

The chain has TRBV6-1 and TRBJ1-3; unclear D gene. CDR3 length equals 14 residues. V was cut by 1 base and J by 4 bases, with 8 bases left in between. CDR1 is MNHNS, CDR2 SASEGT, per germline. The CDR3 here is CASSEVGEGNTIYF. Here the CDR3 DNA reads TGTGCCAGCAGTGAAGTGGGAGAAGGAAACACCATATATTTT.

This clonotype was seen many times. The chain uses TRBV6-6 and TRBJ1-2; TRBD1 matches 11 bases. The CDR3 extends over 15 amino acids. V dropped 4 bases and J dropped 3; count of bases not matched to a gene: 4. The germline V gene has CDR1 MNHNY and CDR2 SVGAGI (reference sequence). The CDR3 is CASSSMDRGHYGYTF. The DNA for the CDR3 is TGTGCCAGCAGTTCGATGGACAGGGGGCACTATGGCTACACCTTC.

This clonotype was recorded a few times. The rearrangement links TRBV20-1 to TRBJ2-7, with TRBD2 matching 7 bases. V shed 1 base, J shed 0 bases, and the junction held 6 bases outside the gene matches. Germline V gene data show CDR1 as DFQATT and CDR2 as SNEGSKA (reference sequence). The CDR3 has 15 amino acids. CDR3 loop: CSARADGRSSYEQYF. CDR3 DNA: TGCAGTGCTAGAGCGGACGGGAGGAGCTCCTACGAGCAGTACTTC.

This clonotype has a handful of counts. V and J are TRBV10-3 and TRBJ2-1; 10 bases align to TRBD2. CDR1 is ENHRY, CDR2 SYGVKD, per germline. After removal of 2 bases from V and 8 bases from J, the junction contained 6 bases not matched to a gene. There are 15 residues in the CDR3. The chain's CDR3 is CAISEGSGRADEQFF. CDR3 coding DNA: TGTGCCATCAGTGAGGGAAGCGGGAGGGCCGATGAGCAGTTCTTC.

This clonotype was counted between two and nine times. The chain couples TRBV18 to TRBJ2-2; TRBD1 matches 8 bases. Germline V gene sequence: CDR1 KGHSH, CDR2 LQKENI. The CDR3 spans 16 residues. V gave up 2 bases and J gave up 7 bases; unmatched junction bases: 9. CDR3 nucleotide sequence: TGTGCCAGCTCACCAAGGTCCCAGGGGGCCAACGGGGAGCTGTTTTTT. Its protein is CASSPRSQGANGELFF.

This clonotype was observed a few times. V is TRBV7-6 and J is TRBJ2-1; 11 positions match TRBD2. From germline, CDR1 is SGHVS and CDR2 FNYEAQ. CDR3 length equals 16 residues. With 5 bases clipped from V and 6 bases from J, the junction kept 9 bases outside the gene matches. CDR3 nucleotide sequence: TGTGCCAGCAGCGCCACACTAGCGGGAGTGGTCAATGAGCAGTTCTTC. Translating gives CASSATLAGVVNEQFF.

The chain joins TRBV7-9 to TRBJ2-7, with unresolved D. The germline V gene has CDR1 SEHNR and CDR2 FQNEAQ (reference sequence). V dropped 1 base and J dropped 7 bases, with 11 bases sitting between them. The CDR3 is made up of 13 amino acids. The CDR3, as DNA: TGTGCCAGCAGCTTAGATCTTCTAGGTGAGCAGTACTTC. It encodes CASSLDLLGEQYF.

This sequence joins TRBV12-3 or TRBV12-4 and TRBJ1-2; D perhaps matches TRBD1 (6 bases). The V and J ends lost 6 bases and 2 bases respectively, with 13 bases between them. This CDR3 is built from 14 residues. CDR3 sequence (DNA): TGTGCCAGCAGCCGTCCCGGGACAAACTATGGCTACACCTTC. Protein sequence: CASSRPGTNYGYTF.

The chain has TRBV18 and TRBJ2-7; 10 nucleotides match TRBD1. Looked up from germline, CDR1 is KGHSH and CDR2 is LQKENI. With 1 base clipped from V and 5 bases from J, the junction kept 5 bases outside the gene matches. The CDR3 runs 15 residues. This CDR3 reads CASSPRRDRGDEQYF. CDR3 DNA sequence: TGTGCCAGCTCACCACGACGGGACAGGGGAGACGAGCAGTACTTC.

The rearrangement uses TRBV7-2 and TRBJ2-7, with a possible D match to TRBD1 (6 bases). Germline V CDR1 and CDR2: SGHTA, FQGNSA. There are 14 residues in the CDR3. The V and J ends lost 0 bases and 4 bases respectively, with 10 bases between them. CDR3 loop: CASSLAWGQYEQYF. CDR3 sequence (DNA): TGTGCCAGCAGCTTAGCGTGGGGGCAATACGAGCAGTACTTC.

This clonotype was seen many times. This chain links TRBV6-2 or TRBV6-3 with TRBJ2-7; the match to TRBD1 covers 8 bases. Trimming at V came to 6 bases and at J to 2 bases, leaving 9 bases not matched to a gene. The CDR3 consists of 15 residues. Germline lookup yields CDR1 MNHEY and CDR2 SVGEGT. CDR3 residues: CASRVGTGPPYEQYF. The DNA for the CDR3 is TGTGCCAGCAGGGTTGGGACAGGACCACCCTACGAGCAGTACTTC.

This clonotype came up a few times. The chain combines TRBV20-1 with TRBJ2-1; TRBD2 matches at 7 bases. The CDR3 is 15 residues long. From germline, CDR1 is DFQATT and CDR2 SNEGSKA (reference sequence). The V and J ends lost 4 bases and 0 bases, in that order; junction bases with no gene match: 6. The CDR3 nucleotides read TGCAGTGCTATCTCTAGCGGTGTCTCCTACAATGAGCAGTTCTTC. It translates to CSAISSGVSYNEQFF.

The sample holds many counts of this clonotype. J is TRBJ1-3 and V is TRBV5-1; weak D call: TRBD1 (5 bases). V lost 4 bases to trimming and J lost 4 bases, with 18 bases between them. Per the germline V gene, CDR1 is SGHRS and CDR2 is YFSETQ. The CDR3 spans 16 residues. CDR3 sequence (DNA): TGCGCCAGCAGCAGGGGAGACCACCGAGCGGGAAACACCATATATTTT. Translation: CASSRGDHRAGNTIYF.

This clonotype was counted at least ten times. The J gene is TRBJ1-5, the V gene TRBV29-1, with D unclear. Trimming removed 4 bases from V and 1 base from J, with 5 bases in between. Germline CDR1 and CDR2: SQVTM and ANQGSEA. This CDR3 region has 12 residues. The CDR3 DNA sequence: TGCAGCGTTGCGGGAAGCAATCAGCCCCAGCATTTT. This codes for CSVAGSNQPQHF.

This clonotype showed up just a few times. The junction departs from the called germline gene at one end, perhaps through a read error. This chain joins TRBV7-7 and TRBJ2-3; D is ambiguous. Germline V gives CDR1 SSHAT, CDR2 FNYEAQ (reference sequence). CDR3 length equals 13 residues. The CDR3 region has the DNA TGTGCTAGCAGCCCGAAATTGGGGGATACGCAGTATTTT. Translating it yields CASSPKLGDTQYF.

This clonotype was counted a few times. This chain connects TRBV12-3 or TRBV12-4 to TRBJ2-3; 7 bases agree with TRBD1. The CDR3 has 15 amino acids. J gave up 0 bases and V 3 bases, and 3 bases lay outside the gene matches. CDR3 amino acids: CASSFRGSSTDTQYF. CDR3 sequence (DNA): TGTGCCAGCAGTTTCAGGGGGTCTAGCACAGATACGCAGTATTTT.

This clonotype was recorded a few times. The CDR3 protein is CASSLWGPNERRQGTEAFF. The CDR3 DNA sequence: TGTGCCAGCAGTTTGTGGGGACCTAACGAGAGGAGACAGGGGACTGAAGCTTTCTTT. The chain employs TRBV28 and TRBJ1-1, with 8 bases that match TRBD1. The germline V gene has CDR1 MDHEN and CDR2 SYDVKM. The J segment lost 5 bases and the V segment lost 3 bases, leaving 20 bases of the junction unmatched. This CDR3 comprises 19 residues.